This T cell receptor (beta chain) stems from a study of cytomegalovirus exposure and HLA in healthy donors. CDR1 is KGHSH and CDR2 is LQKENI in the germline V gene. This CDR3 comprises 15 residues. Trimming took off 3 bases at V and 5 bases at J, with 17 bases between the two ends. PCR employed 60 Vbeta and 13 Jbeta primers. Only in-frame clones appear in the TCRdb table, and some are missing; sequencing was by immunoSEQ multiplex PCR. Counted here are fewer than 95,000 clones, 65% occurring once; the ten biggest clones make up approximately 21%. General study findings and limits: A later analysis associated 15,000 or so TCR beta sequences with HLA alleles at a 0.05 false discovery rate.

On this clone itself: Its antigen remains unknown.

This clonotype was obtained from a woman aged 50 to 60 in good health and CMV-seropositive. The sample was PBMCs. J is TRBJ2-7 and V is TRBV18; a weak D match, TRBD2 (5 bases). This CDR3 is CASSPLPGNGNEQYF. As DNA, the CDR3 is TGTGCCAGCTCACCGCTACCCGGGAACGGAAACGAGCAGTACTTC. Complete variable domain (other parts from reference TRBV18 and TRBJ2-7): NAGVMQNPRHLVRRRGQEARLRCSPMKGHSHVYWYRQLPEEGLKFMVYLQKENIIDESGMPKERFSAEFPKEGPSILRIQQVVRGDSAAYFCASSPLPGNGNEQYFGPGTRLTVT.